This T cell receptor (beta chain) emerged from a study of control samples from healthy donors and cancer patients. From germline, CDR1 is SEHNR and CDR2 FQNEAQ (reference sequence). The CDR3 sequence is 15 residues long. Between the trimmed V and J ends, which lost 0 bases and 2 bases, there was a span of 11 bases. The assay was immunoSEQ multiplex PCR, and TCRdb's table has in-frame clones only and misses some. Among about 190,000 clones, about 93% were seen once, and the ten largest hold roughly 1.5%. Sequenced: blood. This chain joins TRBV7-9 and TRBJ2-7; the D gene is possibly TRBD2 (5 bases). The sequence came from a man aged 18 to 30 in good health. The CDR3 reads CASSLAGDTPYEQYF. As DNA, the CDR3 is TGTGCCAGCAGCTTAGCCGGGGATACCCCCTACGAGCAGTACTTC. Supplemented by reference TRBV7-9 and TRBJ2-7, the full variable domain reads DTGVSQNPRHKITKRGQNVTFRCDPISEHNRLYWYRQTLGQGPEFLTYFQNEAQLEKSRLLSDRFSAERPKGSFSTLEIQRTEQGDSAMYLCASSLAGDTPYEQYFGPGTRLTVT.